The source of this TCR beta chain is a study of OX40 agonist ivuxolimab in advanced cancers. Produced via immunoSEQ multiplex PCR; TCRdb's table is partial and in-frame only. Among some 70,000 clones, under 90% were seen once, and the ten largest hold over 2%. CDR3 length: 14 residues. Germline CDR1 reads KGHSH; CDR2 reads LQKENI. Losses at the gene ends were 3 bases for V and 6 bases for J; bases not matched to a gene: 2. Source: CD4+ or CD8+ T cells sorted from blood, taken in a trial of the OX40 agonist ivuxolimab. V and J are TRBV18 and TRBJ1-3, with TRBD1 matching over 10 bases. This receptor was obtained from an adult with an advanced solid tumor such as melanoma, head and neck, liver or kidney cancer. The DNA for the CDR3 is TGTGCCAGCTCACCGACAGGGGGCGAAAACACCATATATTTT. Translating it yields CASSPTGGENTIYF.